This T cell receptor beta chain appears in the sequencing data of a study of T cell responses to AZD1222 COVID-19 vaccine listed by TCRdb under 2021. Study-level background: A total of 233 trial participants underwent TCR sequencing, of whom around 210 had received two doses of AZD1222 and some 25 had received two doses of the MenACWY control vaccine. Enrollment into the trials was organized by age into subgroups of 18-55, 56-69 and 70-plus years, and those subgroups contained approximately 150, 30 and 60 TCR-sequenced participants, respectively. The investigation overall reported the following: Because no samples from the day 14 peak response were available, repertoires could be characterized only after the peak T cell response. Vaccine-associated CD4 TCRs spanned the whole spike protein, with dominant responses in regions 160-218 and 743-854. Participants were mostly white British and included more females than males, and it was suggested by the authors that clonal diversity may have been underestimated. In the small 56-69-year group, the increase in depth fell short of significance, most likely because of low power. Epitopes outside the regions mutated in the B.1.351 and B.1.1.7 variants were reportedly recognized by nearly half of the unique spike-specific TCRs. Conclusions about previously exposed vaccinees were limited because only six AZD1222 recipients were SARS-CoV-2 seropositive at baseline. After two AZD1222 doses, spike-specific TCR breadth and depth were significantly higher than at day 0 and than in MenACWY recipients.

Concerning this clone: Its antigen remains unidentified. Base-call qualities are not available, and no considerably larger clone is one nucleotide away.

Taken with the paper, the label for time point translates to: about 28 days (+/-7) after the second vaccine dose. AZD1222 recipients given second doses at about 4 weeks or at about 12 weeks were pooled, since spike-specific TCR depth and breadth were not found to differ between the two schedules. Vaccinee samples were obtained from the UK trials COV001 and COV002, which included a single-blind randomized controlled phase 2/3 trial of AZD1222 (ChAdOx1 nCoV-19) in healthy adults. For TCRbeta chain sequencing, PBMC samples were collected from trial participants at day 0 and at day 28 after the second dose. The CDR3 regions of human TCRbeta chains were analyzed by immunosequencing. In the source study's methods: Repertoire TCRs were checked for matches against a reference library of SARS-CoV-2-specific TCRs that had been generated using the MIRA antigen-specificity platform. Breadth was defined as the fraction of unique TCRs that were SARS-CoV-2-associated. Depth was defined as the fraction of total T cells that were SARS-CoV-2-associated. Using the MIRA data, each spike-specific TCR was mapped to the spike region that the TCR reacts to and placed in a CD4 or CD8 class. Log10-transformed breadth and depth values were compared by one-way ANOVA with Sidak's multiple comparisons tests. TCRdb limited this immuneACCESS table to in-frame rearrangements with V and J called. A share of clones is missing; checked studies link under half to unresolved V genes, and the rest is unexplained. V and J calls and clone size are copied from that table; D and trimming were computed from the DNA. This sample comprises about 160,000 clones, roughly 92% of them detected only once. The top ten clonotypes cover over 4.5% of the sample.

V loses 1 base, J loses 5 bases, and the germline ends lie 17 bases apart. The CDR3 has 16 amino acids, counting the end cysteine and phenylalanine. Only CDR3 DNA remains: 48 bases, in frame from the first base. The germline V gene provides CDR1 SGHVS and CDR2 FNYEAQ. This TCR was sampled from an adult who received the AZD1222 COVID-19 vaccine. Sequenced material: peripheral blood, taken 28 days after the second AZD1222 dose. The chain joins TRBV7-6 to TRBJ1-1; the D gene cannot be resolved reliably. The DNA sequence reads TGTGCCAGCAGCTTAGGGGTGTGGGGAAAAGGGACTGAAGCTTTCTTT. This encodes CASSLGVWGKGTEAFF. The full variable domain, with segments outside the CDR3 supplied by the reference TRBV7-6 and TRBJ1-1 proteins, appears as GAGVSQSPRYKVTKRGQDVALRCDPISGHVSLYWYRQALGQGPEFLTYFNYEAQQDKSGLPNDRFSAERPEGSISTLTIQRTEQRDSAMYRCASSLGVWGKGTEAFFGQGTRLTVV.